Shown below are 20 T cell receptor beta chains from a single sample sequenced in a study of blood T cell repertoires in COVID-19. The table came from immunoSEQ multiplex PCR; TCRdb's copy has only in-frame clones and leaves some out. Of about 15,000 clones detected, roughly three quarters appear once; the ten largest clones hold about 22%. The source material was peripheral blood. All receptors come from a man in his 60s with active or convalescent COVID-19.

This chain uses TRBV19 with TRBJ1-4; perhaps TRBD1 as D (5 bases). This CDR3 has 13 amino acids. V dropped 10 bases and J dropped 10 bases, with 19 bases sitting between them. The germline V gene has CDR1 LNHDA and CDR2 SQIVND (reference sequence). DNA of the CDR3: TGTGCCACCGCGGACAATGGTGGCGCAAAACTGTTTTTT. Protein product: CATADNGGAKLFF. Looking up the rest from reference TRBV19 and TRBJ1-4 gives the full variable domain: DGGITQSPKYLFRKEGQNVTLSCEQNLNHDAMYWYRQDPGQGLRLIYYSQIVNDFQKGDIAEGYSVSREKKESFPLTVTSAQKNPTAFYLCATADNGGAKLFFGSGTQLSVL.

This sequence joins TRBV7-3 and TRBJ1-6; unclear D gene. V lost 5 bases and J lost 9, with 17 bases in between. The CDR3 runs to 15 residues. Per germline, CDR1 SGHTA and CDR2 FQGTGA. CDR3 loop: CASSLDGGWVSPLHF. The CDR3 bases are TGTGCCAGCAGCCTGGACGGAGGGTGGGTTTCACCCCTCCACTTT.

The rearrangement uses TRBV5-1 and TRBJ1-2; maybe TRBD1 (5 bases). The CDR3 has 14 residues. Germline CDR1 reads SGHRS; CDR2 reads YFSETQ. V was pared by 0 bases and J by 6 bases, with 12 bases between. CDR3 amino acids: CASSLGGYPDGYTF. The DNA for the CDR3 is TGCGCCAGCAGCTTGGGGGGCTATCCAGATGGCTACACCTTC.

The chain carries TRBV5-6 and TRBJ2-3; no clear D. Trimming left V 4 bases short and J 4 bases short, with 10 bases between. The CDR3 is 13 residues long. The germline CDR1 and CDR2 sequences are SGHDT and YYEEEE. In nucleotides, the CDR3 is TGTGCCAGCAGCCCCCCAGGCGCAGATACGCAGTATTTT. Encoded protein: CASSPPGADTQYF.

The V and J genes are TRBV28 and TRBJ2-3, with 7 bases lining up with TRBD1. J lost 4 bases, V lost 7 bases, and 11 bases had no gene match. This CDR3 contains 15 residues. Germline V gene lookup returns CDR1 MDHEN and CDR2 SYDVKM. The CDR3 DNA reads as TGTGCCAGCAAGCAAGCAGGGGGTGGATCAGATACGCAGTATTTT. It codes for CASKQAGGGSDTQYF.

The rearrangement uses TRBV7-6 and TRBJ2-1; D may be TRBD2 (5 bases). CDR1 and CDR2 (germline): SGHVS, FNYEAQ. The CDR3 is made up of 12 amino acids. The ends were cut back, 2 bases at V and 7 bases at J, with 6 bases in the middle. CDR3 residues: CASSLPGNEQFF. Here the CDR3 DNA reads TGTGCCAGCAGCTTACCGGGAAATGAGCAGTTCTTC.

The V call is TRBV13, the J call TRBJ2-1; 15 bases map to TRBD2. The CDR3 runs to 16 residues. In germline, CDR1 is PRHDT, CDR2 FYEKMQ (reference sequence). With V trimmed by 2 bases and J by 7 bases, 3 bases remained unmatched. For the CDR3, the DNA is TGTGCCAGCAGCTTACCGGGACTAGCGGGGGGAAATGAGCAGTTCTTC. It specifies CASSLPGLAGGNEQFF.

The chain employs TRBV10-2 and TRBJ1-2, with D perhaps TRBD1 (6 bases). Per germline, CDR1 WSHSY and CDR2 SAAADI. CDR3 length equals 12 residues. Trimming took off 4 bases at V and 6 bases at J, with 9 bases between the two ends. CDR3 DNA sequence: TGCGCCAGCAGTGGGACAGCAGATGGCTACACCTTC. It codes for CASSGTADGYTF.

J is TRBJ2-3 and V is TRBV5-1, with a possible D match to TRBD2 (6 bases). Trimming shortened V by 6 bases and J by 7 bases, and 27 bases separated the two germline ends. Germline values: CDR1 SGHRS, CDR2 YFSETQ. The CDR3 runs 17 residues. The CDR3, as DNA: TGCGCCAGCATGCGAGGAGGTGGGGGGTCCTATCTCCATACGCAGTATTTT. As protein: CASMRGGGGSYLHTQYF.

This clone came up once. The gene calls are TRBV6-1 and TRBJ2-7, with 8 positions matching TRBD2. The V gene end was trimmed by 2 bases and the J gene end by 5 bases; junction bases not matched to a gene: 5. Germline CDR1 is MNHNS and CDR2 is SASEGT. The CDR3 totals 14 residues. CDR3 coding DNA: TGTGCCAGCAGTGAAAGAGGACTAGCCGACGAGCAGTACTTC. It is translated as CASSERGLADEQYF.

V gene TRBV12-3 or TRBV12-4 combines with J gene TRBJ2-1; tentative D call: TRBD1 (6 bases). V shed 3 bases and J shed 6 bases, with 9 bases lying between them. The CDR3 totals 13 residues. This CDR3 is CASSLTGSNEQFF. The CDR3 nucleotides read TGTGCCAGCAGTTTGACAGGTTCCAATGAGCAGTTCTTC.

This clone is medium-sized in the sample. The rearrangement uses TRBV7-6 and TRBJ2-2; 7 bases align to TRBD2. The V gene's germline CDR1 is SGHVS and CDR2 FNYEAQ. This CDR3 region has 16 residues. V shed 0 bases and J 6 bases; nucleotides not matched to a gene: 7. The chain's CDR3 is CASSLAGGAGSGELFF. The DNA of the CDR3 is TGTGCCAGCAGCTTAGCGGGAGGGGCAGGATCCGGGGAGCTGTTTTTT.

The chain recombines TRBV19 with TRBJ2-3; the match to TRBD2 covers 11 bases. Germline lookup yields CDR1 LNHDA and CDR2 SQIVND (reference sequence). V lost 8 bases and J lost 2; bases outside the gene matches: 6. This CDR3 region has 15 residues. The CDR3 sequence: CASRSSGRATDTQYF. The CDR3 DNA is TGTGCCAGTCGAAGTAGCGGGAGGGCCACAGATACGCAGTATTTT.

The V call is TRBV30, the J call TRBJ2-7; 7 bases match TRBD2. V shed 1 base, J shed 0 bases, and the junction held 3 bases outside the gene matches. Germline V CDR1 and CDR2: GTSNPN, SVGIG (reference sequence). The CDR3 has 14 residues. CDR3 in DNA: TGTGCCTGGAGTGGGGGAGGGACCTCCTACGAGCAGTACTTC. Its protein product is CAWSGGGTSYEQYF.

The rearrangement links TRBV30 to TRBJ2-7; 8 bases are a match to TRBD2. In germline, CDR1 is GTSNPN, CDR2 SVGIG (reference sequence). The CDR3 consists of 12 residues. Trimming at V came to 1 base and at J to 6 bases, leaving 2 bases not matched to a gene. CDR3 protein: CAWSAGGVEQYF. In DNA, the CDR3 is TGTGCCTGGAGTGCCGGGGGGGTCGAGCAGTACTTC. The complete variable domain, with remaining parts taken from reference TRBV30 and TRBJ2-7, reads SQTIHQWPATLVQPVGSPLSLECTVEGTSNPNLYWYRQAAGRGLQLLFYSVGIGQISSEVPQNLSASRPQDRQFILSSKKLLLSDSGFYLCAWSAGGVEQYFGPGTRLTVT.

This clone has only a few counts. V and J are TRBV7-8 and TRBJ1-3, with D possibly matching TRBD1 (6 bases). The CDR3 length is 15 residues. Germline CDR1 and CDR2: SGHVS and FQNEAQ. The V and J ends lost 3 bases and 2 bases respectively, with 11 bases between them. DNA for the CDR3: TGTGCCAGCAGCTTCAGGGGAACAACTGGAAACACCATATATTTT. Protein product: CASSFRGTTGNTIYF.

This chain uses TRBV28 with TRBJ1-5, with D possibly matching TRBD1 (6 bases). This CDR3 comprises 16 residues. In germline, CDR1 is MDHEN, CDR2 SYDVKM. V was cut by 3 bases and J by 5 bases, with 17 bases left in between. The CDR3 is CASSFPEGVVDQPQHF. The CDR3 DNA reads as TGTGCCAGCAGTTTCCCCGAGGGGGTGGTGGATCAGCCCCAGCATTTT. Full variable domain (remainder filled in from reference TRBV28 and TRBJ1-5): DVKVTQSSRYLVKRTGEKVFLECVQDMDHENMFWYRQDPGLGLRLIYFSYDVKMKEKGDIPEGYSVSREKKERFSLILESASTNQTSMYLCASSFPEGVVDQPQHFGDGTRLSIL.

V usage is TRBV4-1 and J usage is TRBJ1-5; D not resolved. Germline CDR1 and CDR2: MGHRA and YSYEKL. Between the trimmed V and J ends, which lost 1 base and 3 bases, there was a span of 16 bases. The CDR3 contains 17 residues. The CDR3 loop is CASSQGPGRGVNQPQHF. The CDR3 DNA reads TGCGCCAGCAGCCAAGGACCCGGTCGGGGAGTCAATCAGCCCCAGCATTTT.

This clone appeared once. The chain combines TRBV11-3 with TRBJ2-7; 7 bases align to TRBD2. CDR1 and CDR2 from the germline V gene are SGHNT and YENEEA. J was trimmed by 0 bases and V by 1 base; bases with no gene match: 3. The CDR3 is 15 residues long. The CDR3 reads CASSLGGGSSYEQYF. CDR3 bases: TGTGCCAGCAGCTTAGGCGGGGGTAGCTCCTACGAGCAGTACTTC.

The V call is TRBV11-2, the J call TRBJ2-3; TRBD2 agrees at 9 bases. Germline V gene data show CDR1 as SGHAT and CDR2 as FQNNGV. The CDR3 sequence is 16 residues long. J was trimmed by 4 bases and V by 3 bases; bases with no gene match: 8. The CDR3 loop reads CASSFGGASGADTQYF. The CDR3 coding sequence is TGTGCCAGCAGCTTTGGTGGGGCTAGCGGGGCAGATACGCAGTATTTT.